This T cell receptor beta chain was identified during a study of T-cell memory formation after mild COVID-19 (dated by TCRdb to the early 2020s). For the study in its entirety: Most TCR sequence clusters were specific to one of the two donors. In two donors, T-cell clones that expanded and contracted after mild COVID-19 were tracked by sequencing TCRalpha and TCRbeta repertoires over time. Two young, previously healthy adult volunteers made up the cohort, one male and one female.

Sequenced using an Illumina NovaSeq 6000. TCRalpha and TCRbeta cDNA libraries were constructed by 5'RACE with constant-segment primers, with sample barcodes and unique molecular identifiers being introduced. RNA was extracted from every sample with Trizol reagent. Amplification of the libraries took two PCR steps, and the second step added a second sample barcode plus Illumina TruSeq adapters. Sequencing of libraries was performed on an Illumina NovaSeq with 2 x 150 bp paired-end reads. The authors processed their data as follows. With migec v1.2.7, reads were demultiplexed and then collapsed into UMI-guided consensus sequences. Using mixcr v2.1.11, the UMI consensuses were aligned to TRA and TRB V and J templates and assembled into clonotypes. Clonotypes were classified as expanded or contracted when called significant by both edgeR and NoisET, with noise models trained on biological replicates. edgeR calls used a false discovery rate-adjusted p below 0.01 and a log2 fold-change threshold of 1. As an exploratory analysis of dynamics, max-normalized trajectories of the 1000 most abundant clonotypes were examined by PCA with hierarchical clustering. Each responding clone was given a CD4 or CD8 phenotype based on the CD4+ and CD8+ repertoires, which had been sequenced separately. Through fastp at Q25 and MiXCR, TCRdb rebuilt clones from the public reads, retaining in-frame beta chains. Entries are consolidated by CDR3 protein sequence, retaining the most common genes and DNA. It is TCRdb's table, rather than the study itself, that gives the V and J calls and clone size. The sample table holds 300,000 to 400,000 distinct CDR3 sequences, of which approximately 13% were seen once. Over 20% of the sample rests with the top ten.

Ficoll-Paque density gradient centrifugation was used to isolate PBMCs. What the work shows at the level of the full study, not this receptor alone: From day 15 to 85, contracting clones showed balanced CD4/CD8 phenotypes, whereas a second wave of clones that expanded from day 15 to 37 leaned towards CD4+. Contracting CD4+ clones were located mainly in the CM and EM memory subsets, whereas CD8+ clones were found to be enriched in EMRA. The study covered only a couple of mild cases, and larger cohorts including severe cases with pre-infection samples were considered necessary. SARS-CoV-2 specificity was not confirmed for the second-wave clones peaking on day 37. Some responding clones were found in pre-infection memory, which suggests that pre-existing cross-reactive memory T cells took part in the SARS-CoV-2 response.

Ends trimmed: V by 6 bases, J by 7 bases; bases unmatched to a gene: 13. The CDR3 runs 17 amino acids, cysteine and phenylalanine included. Here the CDR3 DNA is all that survives: 51 bases in frame from base 1. The germline V gene (reference sequence) specifies SEHNR as CDR1 and FQNEAQ as CDR2. This clonotype came up a few times. Its antigen remains unidentified. No base qualities exist here, and no much larger clone lies one base off it. The source material was PBMCs or a T cell subset sorted from them (not recorded which). The TCR was taken from a man between 18 and 35 years old who had mild COVID-19 (a few samples of this study predate the infection). The sample titles of this study are shuffled in the database, so cell type and time point are left out; the donor was told from shared clones. The chain employs TRBV7-9 and TRBJ2-1, with TRBD2 identical over 12 junction bases. The bases are TGTGCCAGCAGTCCCCGCTCGCTCACTAGCGGGGGGAATGAGCAGTTCTTC. This sequence encodes CASSPRSLTSGGNEQFF. The full variable domain, with segments outside the CDR3 supplied by the reference TRBV7-9 and TRBJ2-1 proteins, appears as DTGVSQNPRHKITKRGQNVTFRCDPISEHNRLYWYRQTLGQGPEFLTYFQNEAQLEKSRLLSDRFSAERPKGSFSTLEIQRTEQGDSAMYLCASSPRSLTSGGNEQFFGPGTRLTVL.